The T cell receptor beta chain under discussion was sequenced for a study of Ad26.COV2.S vaccination and SARS-CoV-2 variants. Only in-frame clones appear in the TCRdb table, and some are missing; sequencing was by immunoSEQ multiplex PCR. Of 350,000 to 400,000 clones listed, less than 90% are singletons. Treatment described: about 20 received Ad26.COV2.S at low or high dose, single or two shots; about 5 received placebo; per-sample allocation not given. All samples were drawn on day 63, counting from the first vaccine or placebo injection. The study used a vaccine consisting of an Ad26 vector that expressed Wuhan-strain SARS-CoV-2 spike. V was trimmed by 6 bases and J by 9 bases, leaving 21 bases between them. From germline, CDR1 is MDHEN and CDR2 SYDVKM. This CDR3 has 15 amino acids.

V usage is TRBV28 and J usage is TRBJ2-1; D is possibly TRBD2 (6 bases). The clonotype originates from a person between 18 and 65 years old who received the Ad26.COV2.S COVID-19 vaccine or a placebo. This material consisted of peripheral blood, taken in a trial of Ad26.COV2.S vaccine versus placebo. CDR3 DNA: TGTGCCAGCAGCGCACCGGGGGTTGGTCACACTGAGCAGTTCTTC. This sequence encodes CASSAPGVGHTEQFF.